One sample yielded the 29 T cell receptor beta chains listed below, sequenced in a study of CD8 T cells in ankylosing spondylitis. Each CDR3 protein is one row after TCRdb ran MiXCR on the 5' RACE reads. This repertoire shows around 250,000 distinct CDR3 sequences, around 10% found once; its top ten account for 6% to 8%. The sample consisted of blood, either unsorted or a sorted T cell fraction (not recorded which). Receptor source: a male donor with ankylosing spondylitis or in good health (not recorded which).

A few counts support this clonotype. The rearrangement joins TRBV12-3 or TRBV12-4 to TRBJ1-5, with 11 bases that match TRBD1. CDR3 length equals 15 residues. V lost 6 bases to trimming and J lost 6 bases; unmatched junction nucleotides: 7. The CDR3 nucleotides are TGTGCCAGCAGCCCCGGGACAGGGGGATTTCAGCCCCAGCATTTT. It specifies CASSPGTGGFQPQHF.

This clonotype has ten or more counts. This chain joins TRBV4-2 and TRBJ2-4; maybe TRBD2 (6 bases). CDR3 length equals 15 residues. Trimming stripped 0 bases from V and 6 bases from J, with 12 bases between. Germline V gene sequence: CDR1 LGHNA, CDR2 YNFKEQ. The DNA for the CDR3 is TGTGCCAGCAGCCAAGACGAACAAGCGGGAAACATTCAGTACTTC. Translated: CASSQDEQAGNIQYF.

The V call is TRBV4-1, the J call TRBJ2-3; D is undetermined. The germline CDR1 and CDR2 sequences are MGHRA and YSYEKL. The CDR3 sequence is 13 residues long. With 1 base removed from V and 6 bases from J, the gap between germline ends came to 8 bases. In DNA form, the CDR3 reads TGCGCCAGCAGCCAAGCTATTTGGGATACGCAGTATTTT. Amino acid sequence: CASSQAIWDTQYF.

The genes are TRBV12-3 or TRBV12-4 and TRBJ1-4, with a tentative D call TRBD1 (5 bases). Trimming pared 7 bases from V and 6 bases from J, leaving 21 bases between. The CDR3 contains 16 residues. The CDR3 DNA sequence: TGTGCCAGCAACAGTCCCCCAGGGAGGGGACATGAAAAACTGTTTTTT. It codes for CASNSPPGRGHEKLFF.

This clonotype has just a few counts. The chain uses TRBV28 and TRBJ1-1; 7 nucleotides align to TRBD1. Per germline, CDR1 MDHEN and CDR2 SYDVKM. Trimming took 7 bases from V and 6 from J; bases not matched to a gene: 14. This CDR3 region has 15 residues. CDR3 region: CASINQGGGKPEAFF. CDR3 DNA sequence: TGTGCCAGCATCAACCAGGGGGGGGGGAAGCCTGAAGCTTTCTTT.

This clonotype showed up many times. The rearrangement links TRBV15 to TRBJ1-5; D remains ambiguous. Trimming pared 1 base from V and 5 bases from J, leaving 9 bases between. CDR1 and CDR2 (germline): LNHNV, YYDKDF (reference sequence). This CDR3 region has 14 residues. Here the CDR3 reads CATSRVIIDQPQHF. The CDR3, as DNA: TGTGCCACCAGCAGAGTGATCATAGATCAGCCCCAGCATTTT.

A few counts support this clonotype. This chain links TRBV7-8 with TRBJ2-1; no clear D. The CDR3 is made up of 13 amino acids. Germline V gene sequence: CDR1 SGHVS, CDR2 FQNEAQ. Trimming removed 7 bases from V and 8 bases from J, with 15 bases in between. Here the CDR3 DNA reads TGTGCCAGCACCCGGGCTCCCACGGATGAGCAGTTCTTC. Amino acid sequence: CASTRAPTDEQFF.

The chain uses TRBV13 and TRBJ2-3, with D unclear. This CDR3 is 16 amino acids long. Looked up from germline, CDR1 is PRHDT and CDR2 is FYEKMQ (reference sequence). V lost 3 bases and J 0 bases, leaving 13 bases between the germline ends. For the CDR3, the DNA is TGTGCCAGCAGCTTGGCCAGAGCCTCGAGCACAGATACGCAGTATTTT. This encodes CASSLARASSTDTQYF.

There are many counts of this clonotype. V is TRBV9 and J is TRBJ2-3; 7 bases are a match to TRBD2. Trimming at V came to 1 base and at J to 2 bases, leaving 4 bases not matched to a gene. Germline-derived CDR1 and CDR2 are SGDLS and YYNGEE. CDR3 length: 15 residues. DNA of the CDR3: TGTGCCAGCAGCGTACTGAGCGGGGACACAGATACGCAGTATTTT. Protein: CASSVLSGDTDTQYF.

The sample holds many counts of this clonotype. This rearrangement joins TRBV10-3 to TRBJ2-3, with 9 bases lining up with TRBD2. Unmatched junction bases numbered 9, after V lost 2 bases and J lost 3 bases. The CDR3 totals 17 residues. The germline V gene encodes CDR1 ENHRY and CDR2 SYGVKD. CDR3 DNA: TGTGCCATCAGTGAGCCCCTCATAGCGGGGGTAACAGATACGCAGTATTTT. It specifies CAISEPLIAGVTDTQYF.

The chain uses TRBV5-1 and TRBJ2-2, with a weak D call TRBD1 (6 bases). Trimming stripped 4 bases from V and 3 bases from J, with 10 bases between. This CDR3 has 14 amino acids. In germline, CDR1 is SGHRS, CDR2 YFSETQ. The CDR3: CASSGPGDTGELFF. DNA of the CDR3: TGCGCCAGCAGCGGGCCAGGGGACACCGGGGAGCTGTTTTTT.

As regards this clonotype: Just one base apart from a much larger clone, this may be a read error. This CDR3 is CASGLGPRALRSNQPQHF. The CDR3 bases are TGCGCCAGCGGCTTGGGCCCTAGGGCCCTTCGGAGCAATCAGCCCCAGCATTTT. V is TRBV5-1 and J is TRBJ1-5; D call uncertain. Germline-derived CDR1 and CDR2 are SGHRS and YFSETQ. The CDR3 is made up of 18 amino acids. The variable domain in full, completed from reference TRBV5-1 and TRBJ1-5, reads KAGVTQTPRYLIKTRGQQVTLSCSPISGHRSVSWYQQTPGQGLQFLFEYFSETQRNKGNFPGRFSGRQFSNSRSEMNVSTLELGDSALYLCASGLGPRALRSNQPQHFGDGTRLSIL.

This clonotype was counted many times. The CDR3, as DNA: TGCGCCAGCAGCTTGGGCCAGGGGGATAACTATGGCTACACCTTC. This gives the protein CASSLGQGDNYGYTF. This sequence joins TRBV5-1 and TRBJ1-2; 7 positions agree with TRBD1. V lost 0 bases and J lost 1; bases outside the gene matches: 3. Germline-derived CDR1 and CDR2 are SGHRS and YFSETQ. The CDR3 is 15 residues long.

V gene TRBV7-6 combines with J gene TRBJ1-1; D may be TRBD1 (5 bases). This CDR3 comprises 14 residues. Trimming left V 3 bases short and J 2 bases short, with 10 bases between. CDR1 and CDR2 from the germline V gene are SGHVS and FNYEAQ. In DNA, the CDR3 is TGTGCCAGCAGCTTCCGGGACGGTAACACTGAAGCTTTCTTT. It specifies CASSFRDGNTEAFF.

The sample holds many counts of this clonotype. This chain uses TRBV6-1 with TRBJ2-3, with D maybe TRBD2 (5 bases). The CDR3 is made up of 14 amino acids. Germline-derived CDR1 and CDR2 are MNHNS and SASEGT. The V and J ends lost 5 bases and 0 bases respectively, with 9 bases between them. The CDR3 region is CASSTRTSTDTQYF. CDR3 DNA: TGTGCCAGCAGTACCCGGACTAGCACAGATACGCAGTATTTT.

This clonotype was recorded a few times. The chain combines TRBV7-9 with TRBJ2-1; TRBD1 matches 7 bases. The CDR3 is 16 residues long. V was pared by 5 bases and J by 6 bases, with 13 bases of the junction left unmatched. Per the germline V gene, CDR1 is SEHNR and CDR2 is FQNEAQ (reference sequence). In nucleotides, the CDR3 is TGTGCCAGCAGCGCCAGCCGACAGGGACGAGGCAATGAGCAGTTCTTC. Translating gives CASSASRQGRGNEQFF.

V is TRBV18 and J is TRBJ2-6; D is unclear. V dropped 3 bases and J dropped 0 bases, with 6 bases sitting between them. CDR3 size: 15 residues. CDR1 and CDR2 (germline): KGHSH, LQKENI. CDR3 residues: CASSPQSSGANVLTF. CDR3 nucleotides: TGTGCCAGCTCACCGCAAAGCTCTGGGGCCAACGTCCTGACTTTC.

The sample holds a few counts of this clonotype. This rearrangement joins TRBV6-1 to TRBJ1-2; TRBD1 might be the D (6 bases). This CDR3 region has 15 residues. The ends were cut back, 3 bases at V and 1 base at J, with 12 bases in the middle. Per the germline V gene, CDR1 is MNHNS and CDR2 is SASEGT. This CDR3 is CASSDNRARNYGYTF. The CDR3 bases are TGTGCCAGCAGTGATAACAGGGCCCGTAACTATGGCTACACCTTC.

There are many counts of this clonotype. The gene calls are TRBV29-1 and TRBJ2-1, with 7 bases matching TRBD2. Germline loops: CDR1 SQVTM, CDR2 ANQGSEA. With V trimmed by 3 bases and J by 2 bases, 4 bases remained unmatched. The CDR3 is 14 amino acids. The CDR3 DNA sequence: TGCAGCGTTGATCGGGGGGTAACCTACAATGAGCAGTTCTTC. It translates to CSVDRGVTYNEQFF.

This clonotype has ten or more counts. The gene calls are TRBV5-1 and TRBJ2-5, with D perhaps matching TRBD2 (6 bases). From germline, CDR1 is SGHRS and CDR2 YFSETQ. The V and J ends lost 3 bases and 4 bases respectively, with 16 bases between them. The CDR3 sequence is 15 residues long. The CDR3 sequence is CASSSPGGTGETQYF. The CDR3 nucleotides read TGCGCCAGCAGCTCCCCTGGGGGGACGGGAGAGACCCAGTACTTC.

This clonotype was detected ten times or more. The chain is built from TRBV5-1 and TRBJ2-1, with a possible D match to TRBD2 (6 bases). V was pared by 6 bases and J by 6 bases, with 13 bases between. Germline V gene sequence: CDR1 SGHRS, CDR2 YFSETQ. CDR3 length: 13 amino acids. CDR3 protein: CASNLARGNEQFF. DNA of the CDR3: TGCGCCAGCAATCTAGCGCGGGGCAATGAGCAGTTCTTC.

Note on this clonotype: A much larger clone lies one base from this, so it may be a read error. The chain couples TRBV5-1 to TRBJ2-5; 8 bases match TRBD2. This CDR3 region has 14 residues. Germline assignment: CDR1 SGHRS and CDR2 YFSETQ. V lost 6 bases to trimming and J lost 1 base; unmatched junction nucleotides: 5. In nucleotides, the CDR3 is TGCGCCAGCAAGGCTAGCGGGCGCCAAGAGACCCAGTACTTC. Protein: CASKASGRQETQYF.

In this sample, this clonotype turned up a few times. The chain links TRBV11-3 to TRBJ2-7; the D is unclear. This CDR3 has 15 residues. V dropped 5 bases and J dropped 3 bases, with 17 bases sitting between them. Germline-derived CDR1 and CDR2 are SGHNT and YENEEA. CDR3 coding DNA: TGTGCCAGCAGCAGGCTTAACTTTTCTCGCTACGAGCAGTACTTC. Protein product: CASSRLNFSRYEQYF.

Ten or more counts support this clonotype. J is TRBJ2-3 and V is TRBV5-1; 11 bases are shared with TRBD2. This CDR3 is built from 14 residues. J was trimmed by 2 bases and V by 5 bases; bases with no gene match: 1. Germline loops: CDR1 SGHRS, CDR2 YFSETQ. CDR3 coding DNA: TGCGCCAGCAGACTAGCGGGGGACACAGATACGCAGTATTTT. It is translated as CASRLAGDTDTQYF.

This clonotype was seen many times. V gene TRBV6-2 or TRBV6-3 combines with J gene TRBJ2-7, with unresolved D. CDR1 and CDR2 from the germline V gene are MNHEY and SVGEGT. The CDR3 is 11 amino acids. V was trimmed by 7 bases and J by 2 bases, leaving 6 bases between them. CDR3 coding DNA: TGTGCCAGCACTTATGCCTACGAGCAGTACTTC. Protein: CASTYAYEQYF.

This clonotype was recorded many times. CDR3 sequence (DNA): TGCAGTGCTAGAGATCAAATATCGGCTAGCGGGAGCTCCTACGAGCAGTACTTC. This gives the protein CSARDQISASGSSYEQYF. The chain couples TRBV20-1 to TRBJ2-7; TRBD2 matches at 10 bases. Germline V lookup: CDR1 DFQATT, CDR2 SNEGSKA (reference sequence). The CDR3 totals 18 residues. Trimming removed 0 bases from V and 0 bases from J; junction bases left unmatched: 11.

The chain is built from TRBV10-3 and TRBJ2-7; 9 positions agree with TRBD1. V trimming: 8 bases; J trimming: 3 bases; junction bases outside the gene matches: 8. Germline assignment: CDR1 ENHRY and CDR2 SYGVKD. The CDR3 is 14 residues long. CDR3: CAIGGGQGNYEQYF. The CDR3 DNA follows: TGTGCCATCGGGGGAGGACAGGGGAACTACGAGCAGTACTTC.

V gene TRBV13 combines with J gene TRBJ2-1, with D unclear. Looked up from germline, CDR1 is PRHDT and CDR2 is FYEKMQ (reference sequence). The CDR3 covers 12 residues. V shed 4 bases and J shed 4 bases, with 5 bases lying between them. CDR3 in amino acids: CASSSQYNEQFF. For the CDR3, the DNA is TGTGCCAGCAGCTCCCAATACAATGAGCAGTTCTTC.

The rearrangement links TRBV10-3 to TRBJ2-1; TRBD2 matches at 9 bases. The germline CDR1 and CDR2 sequences are ENHRY and SYGVKD. The CDR3 length is 13 residues. J gave up 9 bases and V 6 bases, and 6 bases lay outside the gene matches. The CDR3 DNA reads TGTGCCATCAGCGTGGGACTAGCTGTTGAGCAGTTCTTC. Its translation: CAISVGLAVEQFF.